Following are 9 T cell receptor beta chains from one sample sequenced in a study of OX40 agonist ivuxolimab in advanced cancers. Only in-frame clones appear in the TCRdb table, and some are missing; sequencing was by immunoSEQ multiplex PCR. The table includes 60,000 to 65,000 clones, roughly 90% detected once. The sample here was CD4+ or CD8+ T cells sorted from blood, taken in a trial of the OX40 agonist ivuxolimab. The receptors stem from an adult with an advanced solid tumor such as melanoma, head and neck, liver or kidney cancer.

The chain employs TRBV6-5 and TRBJ1-5; 10 bases align to TRBD1. The trim removed 5 bases at V and 6 bases at J, leaving 1 base unmatched. The CDR3 has 13 residues. Germline loops: CDR1 MNHEY, CDR2 SVGAGI. CDR3 sequence: CASSRQGAQPQHF. The DNA of the CDR3 is TGTGCCAGCAGTCGACAGGGGGCTCAGCCCCAGCATTTT.

This chain connects TRBV4-1 to TRBJ2-5, with D tentatively TRBD2 (6 bases). The CDR3 has 15 residues. CDR1 and CDR2 (germline): MGHRA, YSYEKL. V lost 0 bases and J 5 bases, leaving 13 bases between the germline ends. The CDR3 here is CASSQDLRGGETQYF. The CDR3 DNA follows: TGCGCCAGCAGCCAAGATCTTCGGGGAGGCGAGACCCAGTACTTC.

The genes are TRBV4-2 and TRBJ2-5; 16 bases are a match to TRBD2. Trimming removed 4 bases from V and 5 bases from J; junction bases left unmatched: 13. The CDR3 sequence is 19 residues long. The germline V gene encodes CDR1 LGHNA and CDR2 YNFKEQ. CDR3 region: CASSRSSGTSGGVEETQYF. CDR3 nucleotides: TGTGCCAGCAGCCGTTCCTCCGGGACTAGCGGGGGGGTCGAGGAGACCCAGTACTTC.

The chain employs TRBV18 and TRBJ2-7; weak D call: TRBD1 (5 bases). The CDR3 sequence is 14 residues long. With 3 bases removed from V and 0 bases from J, the gap between germline ends came to 9 bases. The V gene's germline CDR1 is KGHSH and CDR2 LQKENI. The CDR3 reads CASSPGQDSYEQYF. The CDR3 DNA reads TGTGCCAGCTCACCGGGGCAGGACTCCTACGAGCAGTACTTC.

The rearrangement uses TRBV6-6 and TRBJ2-7; possible D gene TRBD1, 6 bases. Germline lookup yields CDR1 MNHNY and CDR2 SVGAGI (reference sequence). V lost 6 bases to trimming and J lost 6 bases, with 18 bases between them. The CDR3 totals 14 residues. CDR3 sequence reads: CASSYRDTSFEQYF. The CDR3 DNA is TGTGCCAGCAGCTACCGGGACACCAGCTTCGAGCAGTACTTC.

The genes are TRBV6-6 and TRBJ2-3; the match to TRBD2 covers 7 bases. The CDR3 covers 15 residues. Germline-derived CDR1 and CDR2 are MNHNY and SVGAGI (reference sequence). The ends lost 6 bases at V and 0 bases at J; junction bases unmatched: 6. The DNA for the CDR3 is TGTGCCAGCAGAGGTAGCGGGCCAAGCACAGATACGCAGTATTTT. The encoded protein is CASRGSGPSTDTQYF.

The chain recombines TRBV9 with TRBJ2-3, with 12 bases aligning to TRBD1. V trimming: 3 bases; J trimming: 6 bases; junction bases outside the gene matches: 5. The CDR3 loop spans 15 amino acids. The V gene's germline CDR1 is SGDLS and CDR2 YYNGEE. CDR3 sequence reads: CASSARDRGPDTQYF. CDR3 bases: TGTGCCAGCAGCGCGCGGGACAGGGGGCCCGATACGCAGTATTTT.

V gene TRBV29-1 combines with J gene TRBJ1-1; tentative D call: TRBD1 (6 bases). The germline CDR1 and CDR2 sequences are SQVTM and ANQGSEA. The CDR3 loop spans 14 amino acids. The V end lost 6 bases, the J end lost 5 bases, and 19 bases lay between the germline ends. The chain's CDR3 is CSVRGGRGDTEAFF. CDR3 DNA: TGCAGCGTGAGAGGAGGGAGGGGGGATACTGAAGCTTTCTTT.

The gene calls are TRBV7-3 and TRBJ2-7; D is unresolved. Germline V gene sequence: CDR1 SGHTA, CDR2 FQGTGA. The V end was cut by 4 bases, the J end by 0 bases, with 22 bases between. This CDR3 contains 18 residues. CDR3 in amino acids: CASSSTPRTIDGSYEQYF. In DNA form, the CDR3 reads TGTGCCAGCAGCTCTACCCCCCGGACGATCGATGGCTCCTACGAGCAGTACTTC.